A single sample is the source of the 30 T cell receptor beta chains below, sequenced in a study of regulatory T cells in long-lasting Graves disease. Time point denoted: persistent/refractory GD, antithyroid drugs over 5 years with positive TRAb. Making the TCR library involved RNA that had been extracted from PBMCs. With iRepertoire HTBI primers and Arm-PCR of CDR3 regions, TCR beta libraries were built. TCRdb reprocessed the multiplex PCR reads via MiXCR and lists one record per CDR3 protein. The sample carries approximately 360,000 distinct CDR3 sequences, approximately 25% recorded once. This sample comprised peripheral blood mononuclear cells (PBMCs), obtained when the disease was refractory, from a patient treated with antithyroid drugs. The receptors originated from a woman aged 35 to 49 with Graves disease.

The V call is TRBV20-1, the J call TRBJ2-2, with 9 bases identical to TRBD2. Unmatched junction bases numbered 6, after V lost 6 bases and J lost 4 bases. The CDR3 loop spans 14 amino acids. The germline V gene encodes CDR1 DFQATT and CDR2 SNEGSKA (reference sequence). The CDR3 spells CSAAGGRGTGELFF. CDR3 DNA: TGCAGTGCCGCGGGAGGGAGGGGCACCGGGGAGCTGTTTTTT.

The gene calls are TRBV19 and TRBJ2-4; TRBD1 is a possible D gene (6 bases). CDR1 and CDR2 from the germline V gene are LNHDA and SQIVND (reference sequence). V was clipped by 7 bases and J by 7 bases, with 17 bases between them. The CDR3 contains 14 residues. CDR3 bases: TGTGCCAGTACTAAAGACACAGGGCGGAACATTCAGTACTTC. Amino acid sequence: CASTKDTGRNIQYF. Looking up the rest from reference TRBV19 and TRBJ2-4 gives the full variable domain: DGGITQSPKYLFRKEGQNVTLSCEQNLNHDAMYWYRQDPGQGLRLIYYSQIVNDFQKGDIAEGYSVSREKKESFPLTVTSAQKNPTAFYLCASTKDTGRNIQYFGAGTRLSVL.

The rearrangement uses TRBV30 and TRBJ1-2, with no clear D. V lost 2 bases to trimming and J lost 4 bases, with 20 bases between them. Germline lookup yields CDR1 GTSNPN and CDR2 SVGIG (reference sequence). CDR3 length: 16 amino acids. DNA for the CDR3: TGTGCCTGGAGTCCACTACACGCGCCGGAGGTCTATGGCTACACCTTC. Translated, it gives CAWSPLHAPEVYGYTF.

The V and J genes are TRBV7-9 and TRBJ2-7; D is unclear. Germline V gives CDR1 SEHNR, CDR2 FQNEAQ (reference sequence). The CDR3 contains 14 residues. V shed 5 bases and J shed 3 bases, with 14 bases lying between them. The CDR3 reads CASSRPDGFYEQYF. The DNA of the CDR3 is TGTGCCAGCAGCCGTCCGGACGGATTCTACGAGCAGTACTTC.

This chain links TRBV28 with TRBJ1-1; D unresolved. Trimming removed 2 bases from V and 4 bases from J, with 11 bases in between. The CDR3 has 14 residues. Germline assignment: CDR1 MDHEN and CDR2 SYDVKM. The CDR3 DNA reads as TGTGCCAGCAGTTTACAGAAAGTCGGCACTGAAGCTTTCTTT. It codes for CASSLQKVGTEAFF.

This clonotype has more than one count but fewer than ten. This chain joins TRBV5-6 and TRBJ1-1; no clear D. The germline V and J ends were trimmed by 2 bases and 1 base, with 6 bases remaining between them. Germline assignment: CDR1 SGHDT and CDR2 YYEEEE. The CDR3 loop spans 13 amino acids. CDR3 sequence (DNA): TGTGCCAGCAGCTTCCCCCAGAACACTGAAGCTTTCTTT. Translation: CASSFPQNTEAFF. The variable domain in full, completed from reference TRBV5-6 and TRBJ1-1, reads DAGVTQSPTHLIKTRGQQVTLRCSPKSGHDTVSWYQQALGQGPQFIFQYYEEEERQRGNFPDRFSGHQFPNYSSELNVNALLLGDSALYLCASSFPQNTEAFFGQGTRLTVV.

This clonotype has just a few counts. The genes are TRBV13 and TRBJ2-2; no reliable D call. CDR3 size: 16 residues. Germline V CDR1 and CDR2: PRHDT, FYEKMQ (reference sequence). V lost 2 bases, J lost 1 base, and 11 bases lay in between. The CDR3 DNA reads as TGTGCCAGCAGCTTATACCAGGCCCTGAACACCGGGGAGCTGTTTTTT. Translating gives CASSLYQALNTGELFF.

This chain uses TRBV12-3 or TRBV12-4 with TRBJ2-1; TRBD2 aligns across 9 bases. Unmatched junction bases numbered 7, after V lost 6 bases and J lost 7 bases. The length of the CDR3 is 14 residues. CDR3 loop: CASRPGLAGNEQFF. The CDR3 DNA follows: TGTGCCAGCAGGCCGGGACTAGCAGGGAATGAGCAGTTCTTC.

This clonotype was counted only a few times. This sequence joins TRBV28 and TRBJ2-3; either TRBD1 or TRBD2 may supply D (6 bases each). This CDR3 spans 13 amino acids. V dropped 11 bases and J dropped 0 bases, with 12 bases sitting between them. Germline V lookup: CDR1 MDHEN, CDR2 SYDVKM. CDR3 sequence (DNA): TGTGCCGAGGGGGGAAGGAGCACAGATACGCAGTATTTT. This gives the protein CAEGGRSTDTQYF.

DNA of the CDR3: TGTGCCAGCAGCTTAAGATGGGTCGAAGCTCGCCCTGGGACAGGGGGCACTGAAGCTTTCTTT. Translated, it gives CASSLRWVEARPGTGGTEAFF. The chain joins TRBV11-2 to TRBJ1-1; 11 bases map to TRBD1. Unmatched junction bases numbered 21, after V lost 2 bases and J lost 4 bases. The CDR3 has 21 amino acids. CDR1 is SGHAT, CDR2 FQNNGV, per germline.

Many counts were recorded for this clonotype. The CDR3 region has the DNA TGTGCCAGCAGTCTCTCGCGGACGGGGATAAATCAGCCCCAGCATTTT. Protein product: CASSLSRTGINQPQHF. The chain combines TRBV28 with TRBJ1-5; D uncertain. Germline lookup yields CDR1 MDHEN and CDR2 SYDVKM. The CDR3 spans 16 residues. V gave up 5 bases and J gave up 4 bases, with 18 bases separating them.

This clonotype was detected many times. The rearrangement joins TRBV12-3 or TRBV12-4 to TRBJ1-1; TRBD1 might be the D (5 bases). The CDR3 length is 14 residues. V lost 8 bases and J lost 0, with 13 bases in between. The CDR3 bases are TGTGCCAGCTTCAGGGAGGGTATGAACACTGAAGCTTTCTTT. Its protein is CASFREGMNTEAFF.

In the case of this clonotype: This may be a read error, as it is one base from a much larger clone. In DNA form, the CDR3 reads TGTGCCAGCAGTTACTCGGGGCAGGGACAGGGGTCCCAGTACTTC. Protein product: CASSYSGQGQGSQYF. V usage is TRBV6-6 and J usage is TRBJ2-5; TRBD1 matches 10 bases. Germline loops: CDR1 MNHNY, CDR2 SVGAGI (reference sequence). Trimming took 0 bases from V and 9 from J; bases not matched to a gene: 7. The CDR3 runs 15 residues.

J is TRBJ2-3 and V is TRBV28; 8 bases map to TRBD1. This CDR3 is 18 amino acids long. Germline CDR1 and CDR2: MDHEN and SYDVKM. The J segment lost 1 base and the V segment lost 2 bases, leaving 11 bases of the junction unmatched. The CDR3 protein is CASSLGWTGPRGTDTQYF. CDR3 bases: TGTGCCAGCAGTTTAGGGTGGACAGGGCCGAGAGGCACAGATACGCAGTATTTT.

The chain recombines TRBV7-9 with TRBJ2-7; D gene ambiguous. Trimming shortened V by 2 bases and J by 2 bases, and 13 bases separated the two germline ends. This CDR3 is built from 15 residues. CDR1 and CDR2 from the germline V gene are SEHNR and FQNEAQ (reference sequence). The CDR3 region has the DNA TGTGCCAGCAGCTTACTACGAGGATTAGCCTACGAGCAGTACTTC. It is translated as CASSLLRGLAYEQYF.

The CDR3 spells CSAREPPGDNSNQPQHF. CDR3 DNA: TGCAGTGCTAGAGAACCCCCAGGGGACAATAGCAATCAGCCCCAGCATTTT. The chain carries TRBV20-1 and TRBJ1-5, with a tentative D call TRBD1 (6 bases). The V end was cut by 0 bases, the J end by 0 bases, with 15 bases between. The CDR3 contains 17 residues. Germline CDR1 reads DFQATT; CDR2 reads SNEGSKA (reference sequence).

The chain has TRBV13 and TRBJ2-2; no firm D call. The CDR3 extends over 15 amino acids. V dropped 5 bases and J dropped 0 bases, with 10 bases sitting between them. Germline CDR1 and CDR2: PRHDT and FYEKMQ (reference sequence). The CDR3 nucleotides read TGTGCCAGCAGCCCGACACCCGCGAACACCGGGGAGCTGTTTTTT. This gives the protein CASSPTPANTGELFF.

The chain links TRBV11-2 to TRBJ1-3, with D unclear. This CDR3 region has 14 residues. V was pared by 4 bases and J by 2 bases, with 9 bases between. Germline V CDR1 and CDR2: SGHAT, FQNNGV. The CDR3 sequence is CASSSRAAGNTIYF. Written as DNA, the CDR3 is TGTGCCAGCAGCTCGCGGGCAGCTGGAAACACCATATATTTT.

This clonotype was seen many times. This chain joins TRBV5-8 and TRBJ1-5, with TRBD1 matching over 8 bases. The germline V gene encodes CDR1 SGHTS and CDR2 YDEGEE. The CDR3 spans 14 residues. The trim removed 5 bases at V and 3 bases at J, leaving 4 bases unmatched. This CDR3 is CASSVGQVNQPQHF. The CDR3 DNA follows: TGTGCCAGCAGTGTGGGACAGGTCAATCAGCCCCAGCATTTT.

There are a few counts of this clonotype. Written as DNA, the CDR3 is TGTGCCAGCAGCGTAGAGGCTACTCGGTGGGAGACCCAGTACTTC. Translating gives CASSVEATRWETQYF. This chain uses TRBV9 with TRBJ2-5; D remains ambiguous. Germline V gives CDR1 SGDLS, CDR2 YYNGEE. Trimming removed 0 bases at V and 5 bases at J, with 14 bases between. This CDR3 region has 15 residues.

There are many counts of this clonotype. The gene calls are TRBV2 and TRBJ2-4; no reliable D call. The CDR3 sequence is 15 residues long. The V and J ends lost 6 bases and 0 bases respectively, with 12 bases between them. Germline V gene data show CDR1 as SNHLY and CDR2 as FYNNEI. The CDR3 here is CASRRSVVAKNIQYF. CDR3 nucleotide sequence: TGTGCCAGCAGGAGGAGCGTCGTAGCCAAAAACATTCAGTACTTC.

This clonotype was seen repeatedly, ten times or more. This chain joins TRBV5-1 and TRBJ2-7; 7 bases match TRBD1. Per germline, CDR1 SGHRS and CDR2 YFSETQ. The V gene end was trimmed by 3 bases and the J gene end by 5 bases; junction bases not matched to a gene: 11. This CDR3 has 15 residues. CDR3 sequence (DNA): TGCGCCAGCAGCTATGGGGTACAGGGGAGCAACGAGCAGTACTTC. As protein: CASSYGVQGSNEQYF.

The CDR3: CASSLDWSSGNTIYF. DNA of the CDR3: TGTGCCAGCAGCTTAGACTGGAGCTCTGGAAACACCATATATTTT. This sequence joins TRBV11-2 and TRBJ1-3; D is undetermined. V was pared by 0 bases and J by 0 bases, with 6 bases between. Germline assignment: CDR1 SGHAT and CDR2 FQNNGV. This CDR3 region has 15 residues.

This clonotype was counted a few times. Written as DNA, the CDR3 is TGTGCCAGCAGCGTGAATAGCGGGCTTCTCTACGAGCAGTACTTC. Protein product: CASSVNSGLLYEQYF. This chain joins TRBV9 and TRBJ2-7; 7 nucleotides align to TRBD2. This CDR3 spans 15 amino acids. V was pared by 2 bases and J by 3 bases, with 8 bases of the junction left unmatched. Germline V gives CDR1 SGDLS, CDR2 YYNGEE.

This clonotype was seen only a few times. CDR3 in DNA: TGTGCCATCAGCATGAGGGGTGACACTGAAGCTTTCTTT. Translated, it gives CAISMRGDTEAFF. The chain uses TRBV10-3 and TRBJ1-1; D is possibly TRBD1 (5 bases). V was clipped by 6 bases and J by 3 bases, with 11 bases between them. CDR1 is ENHRY, CDR2 SYGVKD, per germline. The CDR3 runs to 13 residues.

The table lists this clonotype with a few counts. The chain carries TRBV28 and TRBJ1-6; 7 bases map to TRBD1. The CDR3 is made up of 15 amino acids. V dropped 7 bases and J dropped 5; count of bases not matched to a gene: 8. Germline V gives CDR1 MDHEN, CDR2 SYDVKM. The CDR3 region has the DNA TGTGCCAGCAAGCAACAGGGGCTCGATAATTCACCCCTCCACTTT. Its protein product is CASKQQGLDNSPLHF.

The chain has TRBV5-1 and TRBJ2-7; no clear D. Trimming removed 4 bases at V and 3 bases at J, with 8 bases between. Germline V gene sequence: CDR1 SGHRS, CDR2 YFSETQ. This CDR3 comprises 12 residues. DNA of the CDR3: TGCGCCAGCAGCAACACGATCTACGAGCAGTACTTC. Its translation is CASSNTIYEQYF.

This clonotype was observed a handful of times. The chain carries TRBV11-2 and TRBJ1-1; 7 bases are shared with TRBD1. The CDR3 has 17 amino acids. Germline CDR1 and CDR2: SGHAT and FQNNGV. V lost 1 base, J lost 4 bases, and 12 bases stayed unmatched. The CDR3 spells CASSLGVLRGLITEAFF. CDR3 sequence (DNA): TGTGCCAGCAGCTTAGGGGTCTTAAGGGGGCTCATCACTGAAGCTTTCTTT.

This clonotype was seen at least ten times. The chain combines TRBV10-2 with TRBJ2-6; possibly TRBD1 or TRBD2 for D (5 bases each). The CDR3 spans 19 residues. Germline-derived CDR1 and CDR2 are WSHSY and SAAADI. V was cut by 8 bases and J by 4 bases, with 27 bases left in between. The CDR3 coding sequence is TGCGCCAGCCAAAGGGGACCCGCAGTTTGGTATTCCGGGGCCAACGTCCTGACTTTC. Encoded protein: CASQRGPAVWYSGANVLTF.

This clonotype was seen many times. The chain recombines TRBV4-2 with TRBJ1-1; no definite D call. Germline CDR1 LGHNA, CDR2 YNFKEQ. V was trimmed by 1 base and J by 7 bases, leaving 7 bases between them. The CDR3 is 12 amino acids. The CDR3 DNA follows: TGTGCCAGCAGCCAAGGACCTATTGAAGCTTTCTTT. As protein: CASSQGPIEAFF.